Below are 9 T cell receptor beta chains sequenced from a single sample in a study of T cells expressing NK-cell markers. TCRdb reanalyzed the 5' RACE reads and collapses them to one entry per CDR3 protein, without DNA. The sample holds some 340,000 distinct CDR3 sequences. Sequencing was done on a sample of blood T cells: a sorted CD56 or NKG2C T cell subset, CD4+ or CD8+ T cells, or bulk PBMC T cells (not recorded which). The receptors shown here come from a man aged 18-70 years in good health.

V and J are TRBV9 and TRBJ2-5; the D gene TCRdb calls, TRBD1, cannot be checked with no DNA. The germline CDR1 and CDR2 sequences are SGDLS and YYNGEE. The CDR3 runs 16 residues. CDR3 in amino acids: CASSETPRGLQETQYF.

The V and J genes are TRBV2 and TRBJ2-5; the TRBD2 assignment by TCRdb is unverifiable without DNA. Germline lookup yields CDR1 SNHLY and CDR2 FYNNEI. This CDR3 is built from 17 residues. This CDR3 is CASSEALLAGAQETQYF. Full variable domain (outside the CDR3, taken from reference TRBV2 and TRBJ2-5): EPEVTQTPSHQVTQMGQEVILRCVPISNHLYFYWYRQILGQKVEFLVSFYNNEISEKSEIFDDQFSVERPDGSNFTLKIRSTKLEDSAMYFCASSEALLAGAQETQYFGPGTRLLVL.

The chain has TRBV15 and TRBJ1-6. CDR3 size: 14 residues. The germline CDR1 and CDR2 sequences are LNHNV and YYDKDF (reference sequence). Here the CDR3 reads CATSRDYGNSPLHF.

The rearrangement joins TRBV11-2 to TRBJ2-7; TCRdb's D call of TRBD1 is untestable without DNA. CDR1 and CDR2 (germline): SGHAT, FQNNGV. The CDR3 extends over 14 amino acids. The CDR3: CASSGGQGDNEQYF. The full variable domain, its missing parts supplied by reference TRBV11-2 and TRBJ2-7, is EAGVAQSPRYKIIEKRQSVAFWCNPISGHATLYWYQQILGQGPKLLIQFQNNGVVDDSQLPKDRFSAERLKGVDSTLKIQPAKLEDSAVYLCASSGGQGDNEQYFGPGTRLTVT.

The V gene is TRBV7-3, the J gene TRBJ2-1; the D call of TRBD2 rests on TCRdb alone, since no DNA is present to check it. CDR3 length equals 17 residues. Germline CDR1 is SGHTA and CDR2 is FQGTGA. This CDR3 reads CASSPGTSGVTYNEQFF.

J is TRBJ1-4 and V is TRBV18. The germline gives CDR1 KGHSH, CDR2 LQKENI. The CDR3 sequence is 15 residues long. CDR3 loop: CASSPRGNSGEKLFF.

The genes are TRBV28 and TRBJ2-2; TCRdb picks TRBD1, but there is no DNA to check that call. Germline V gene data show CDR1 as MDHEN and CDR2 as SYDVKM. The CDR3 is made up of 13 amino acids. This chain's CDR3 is CASRLSGTGELFF.

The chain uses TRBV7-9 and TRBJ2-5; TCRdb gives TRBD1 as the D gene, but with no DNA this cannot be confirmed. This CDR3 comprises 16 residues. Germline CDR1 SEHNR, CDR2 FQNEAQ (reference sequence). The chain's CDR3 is CASSHWGRPYQETQYF.

The CDR3 loop reads CASSRKGTGNNEQFF. The chain carries TRBV7-2 and TRBJ2-1; without DNA, the TCRdb call of TRBD1 cannot be checked. This CDR3 is 15 amino acids long. Germline V gene data show CDR1 as SGHTA and CDR2 as FQGNSA.